The TCR beta chain described here comes from a study of cytotoxic CD8 clonotypes in ibrutinib-treated CLL. Study overall: The study included 11 relapsed/refractory and under 16 treatment-naive patients; roughly 17 had IGHV unmutated disease.

Produced via immunoSEQ multiplex PCR; TCRdb's table is partial and in-frame only. The table shows some 98,000 clones, with approximately 82% occurring only once. Trimming took off 0 bases at V and 3 bases at J, with 8 bases between the two ends. Germline V CDR1 and CDR2: GTSNPN, SVGIG (reference sequence). This CDR3 has 13 residues. Sample: PBMCs, taken after 12 months of ibrutinib treatment. The clonotype was recovered from a human donor with chronic lymphocytic leukemia. The chain couples TRBV30 to TRBJ1-2; no clear D gene. The CDR3: CAWSVADYYGYTF. The CDR3 nucleotides are TGTGCCTGGAGTGTGGCAGACTACTATGGCTACACCTTC.